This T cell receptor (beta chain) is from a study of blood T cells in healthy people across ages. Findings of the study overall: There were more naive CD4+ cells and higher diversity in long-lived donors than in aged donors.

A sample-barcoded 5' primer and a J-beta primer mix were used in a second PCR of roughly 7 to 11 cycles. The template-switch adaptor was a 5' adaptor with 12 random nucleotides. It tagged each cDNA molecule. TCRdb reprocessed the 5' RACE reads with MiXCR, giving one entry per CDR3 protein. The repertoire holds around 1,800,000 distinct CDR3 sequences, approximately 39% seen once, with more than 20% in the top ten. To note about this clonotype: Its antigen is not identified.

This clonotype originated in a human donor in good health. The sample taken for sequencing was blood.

The DNA of the CDR3 is TGCAGTGCTAGAGATTTAGGACAGGGGCCCTATGGCTACACCTTC. Amino acids: CSARDLGQGPYGYTF. The rearrangement joins TRBV20-1 to TRBJ1-2; 9 bases fit TRBD1. Germline lookup yields CDR1 DFQATT and CDR2 SNEGSKA (reference sequence). The CDR3 covers 15 residues. With 0 bases clipped from V and 4 bases from J, the junction kept 6 bases outside the gene matches.